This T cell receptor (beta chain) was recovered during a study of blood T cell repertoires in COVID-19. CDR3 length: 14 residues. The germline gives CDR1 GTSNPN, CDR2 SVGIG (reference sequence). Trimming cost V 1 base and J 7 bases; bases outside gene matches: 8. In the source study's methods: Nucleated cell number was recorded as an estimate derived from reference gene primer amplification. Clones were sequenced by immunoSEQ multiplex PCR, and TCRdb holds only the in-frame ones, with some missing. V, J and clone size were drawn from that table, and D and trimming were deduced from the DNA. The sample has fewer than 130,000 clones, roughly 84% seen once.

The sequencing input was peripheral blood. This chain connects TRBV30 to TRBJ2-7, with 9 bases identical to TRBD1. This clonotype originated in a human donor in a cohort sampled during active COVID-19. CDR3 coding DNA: TGTGCCTGGAGTGCCGGACAGGGGAAGGGAGAGCAGTACTTC. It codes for CAWSAGQGKGEQYF.